This T cell receptor beta chain is drawn from a study of cytomegalovirus exposure and HLA in healthy donors. Germline lookup yields CDR1 SGHRS and CDR2 YFSETQ. The CDR3 totals 16 residues. Losses at the gene ends were 3 bases for V and 3 bases for J; bases not matched to a gene: 5. The PCR had 60 Vbeta and 13 Jbeta primers. Sequencing was performed with immunoSEQ multiplex PCR; in TCRdb, only in-frame clones are kept and a portion is missing. Among about 160,000 clones, less than 85% were seen once, and the ten largest hold over 1.3%. The TCR sequence derives from a man aged 55-75 years in good health and CMV-seronegative. What was sequenced was PBMCs. The rearrangement uses TRBV5-1 and TRBJ2-3; the match to TRBD2 covers 12 bases. CDR3 region: CASSSSTSGSTDTQYF. DNA of the CDR3: TGCGCCAGCAGCTCATCGACTAGCGGGAGTACAGATACGCAGTATTTT.